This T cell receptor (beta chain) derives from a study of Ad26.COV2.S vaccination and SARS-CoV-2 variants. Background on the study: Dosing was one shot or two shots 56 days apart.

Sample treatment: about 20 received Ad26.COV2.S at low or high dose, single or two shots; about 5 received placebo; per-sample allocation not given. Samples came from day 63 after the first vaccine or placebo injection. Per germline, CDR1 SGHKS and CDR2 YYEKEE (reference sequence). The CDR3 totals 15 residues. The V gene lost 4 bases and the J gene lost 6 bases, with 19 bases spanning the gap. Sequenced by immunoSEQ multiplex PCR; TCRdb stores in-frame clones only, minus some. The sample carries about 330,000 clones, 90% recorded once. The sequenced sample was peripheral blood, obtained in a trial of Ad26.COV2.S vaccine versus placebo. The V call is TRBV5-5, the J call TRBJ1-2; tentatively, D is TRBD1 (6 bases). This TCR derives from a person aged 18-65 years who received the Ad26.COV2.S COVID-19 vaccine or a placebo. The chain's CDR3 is CASSLAWGAIDGYTF. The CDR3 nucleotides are TGTGCCAGCAGCCTGGCGTGGGGGGCGATTGATGGCTACACCTTC.